The present T cell receptor beta chain was sequenced within a study of shared clonotypes between healthy human individuals. Overall study context: Researchers drew samples from a couple of women and a few men aged 18 to 49. General study points: Donor clonotype sharing was expected to depend on sequencing depth.

The V end was cut by 1 base, the J end by 3 bases, with 13 bases between. The germline gives CDR1 SGHRS, CDR2 YFSETQ. The CDR3 extends over 15 amino acids. Across several immunoSEQ plates, the genomic DNA of each subset was split evenly. Produced via immunoSEQ multiplex PCR; TCRdb's table is partial and in-frame only. Among hundreds of thousands of clones listed, about 80% were seen once. Turning to this clone: Its antigen is still unknown.

The chain uses TRBV5-1 and TRBJ2-5; possible D gene TRBD2, 6 bases. Sequenced input: PBMCs. The sequence came from a woman aged 40 to 49 in good health. Some clones in this sample may be carry-over from other donors' samples. CDR3 region: CASSLWSGRKETQYF. The CDR3 nucleotides read TGCGCCAGCAGCTTGTGGTCGGGGAGGAAAGAGACCCAGTACTTC.